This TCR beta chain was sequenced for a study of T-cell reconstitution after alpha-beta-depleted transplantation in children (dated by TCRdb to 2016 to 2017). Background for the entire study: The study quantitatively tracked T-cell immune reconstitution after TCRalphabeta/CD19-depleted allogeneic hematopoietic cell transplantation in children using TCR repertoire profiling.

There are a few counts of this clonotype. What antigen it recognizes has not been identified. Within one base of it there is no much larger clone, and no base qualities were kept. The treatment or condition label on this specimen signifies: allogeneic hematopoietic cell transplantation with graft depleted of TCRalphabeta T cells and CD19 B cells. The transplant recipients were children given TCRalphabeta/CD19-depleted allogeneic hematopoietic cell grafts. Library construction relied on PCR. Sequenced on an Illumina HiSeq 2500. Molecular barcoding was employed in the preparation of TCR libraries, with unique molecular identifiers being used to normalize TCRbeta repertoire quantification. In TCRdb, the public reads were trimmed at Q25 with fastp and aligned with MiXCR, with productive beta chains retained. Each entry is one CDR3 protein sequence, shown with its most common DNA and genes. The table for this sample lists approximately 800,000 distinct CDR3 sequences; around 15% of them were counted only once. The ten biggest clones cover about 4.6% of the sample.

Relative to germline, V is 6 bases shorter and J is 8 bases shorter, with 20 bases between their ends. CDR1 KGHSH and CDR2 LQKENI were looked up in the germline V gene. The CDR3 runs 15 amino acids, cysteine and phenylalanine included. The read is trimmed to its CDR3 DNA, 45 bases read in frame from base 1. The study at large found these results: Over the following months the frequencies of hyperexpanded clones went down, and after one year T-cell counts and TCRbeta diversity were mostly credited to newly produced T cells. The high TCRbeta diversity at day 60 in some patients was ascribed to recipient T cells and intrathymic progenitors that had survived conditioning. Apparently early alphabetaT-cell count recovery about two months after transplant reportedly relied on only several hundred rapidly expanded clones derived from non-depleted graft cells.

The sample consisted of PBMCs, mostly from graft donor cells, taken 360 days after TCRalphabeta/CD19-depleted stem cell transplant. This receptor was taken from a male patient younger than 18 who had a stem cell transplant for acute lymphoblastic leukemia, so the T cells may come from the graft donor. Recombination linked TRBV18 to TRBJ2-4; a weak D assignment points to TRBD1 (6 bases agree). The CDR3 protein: CASSPDTGQRYIQYF. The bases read TGTGCCAGCTCCCCTGATACAGGGCAGAGATACATTCAGTACTTC.